This TCR beta chain was obtained from a study of T cells in Graves' hyperthyroidism and ophthalmopathy. The study's findings and limits: Ophthalmopathy got predicted by the model a median roughly six months before its onset. Most clonotypes that expanded in the thyroid above 0.001 also showed up in blood.

Source material for PBMCs was about 10 ml fresh peripheral blood. Trimming pared 7 bases from V and 5 bases from J, leaving 19 bases between. In germline, CDR1 is MNHNS, CDR2 SASEGT. This CDR3 spans 15 amino acids. The source material, RNA transcripts, was used to amplify TCR beta CDR3 regions. Carried out on the TCR CDR3, a first-round RT-PCR used the HTBI primer set. TCRdb independently ran MiXCR on the multiplex PCR reads; one entry per CDR3 protein. Here the sample spans about 370,000 distinct CDR3 sequences, roughly 15% being singletons. As for this clonotype: Its antigen is undetermined.

The sample taken for sequencing was blood. This sequence joins TRBV6-1 and TRBJ2-3; D gene ambiguous. The TCR sequence derives from a woman between 55 and 75 years old with Graves' ophthalmopathy. CDR3 protein: CASTRNPGWGDTQYF. For the CDR3, the DNA is TGTGCCAGCACCCGGAACCCAGGATGGGGAGATACGCAGTATTTT.